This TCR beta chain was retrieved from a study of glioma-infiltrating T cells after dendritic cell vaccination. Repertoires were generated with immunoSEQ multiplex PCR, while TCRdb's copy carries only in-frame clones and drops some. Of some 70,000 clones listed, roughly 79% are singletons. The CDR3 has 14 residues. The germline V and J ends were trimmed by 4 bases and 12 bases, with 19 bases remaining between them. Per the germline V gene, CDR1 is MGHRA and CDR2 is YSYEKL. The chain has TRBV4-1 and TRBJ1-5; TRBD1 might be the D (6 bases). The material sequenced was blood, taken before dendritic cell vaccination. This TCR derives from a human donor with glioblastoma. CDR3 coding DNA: TGCGCCAGCAGCCTGAGGAATACAGGGACGGGCCAGCATTTT. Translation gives CASSLRNTGTGQHF.